A selection of T cell receptor beta chains follows, all from one sample in a study of identical twins. MiXCR, run by TCRdb on the 5' RACE reads, gives a single entry per CDR3 protein. Of about 220,000 distinct CDR3 sequences listed, 6.5% to 8.5% were seen once; the top ten hold more than 1.5%. These data were also filed under a second study, of yellow fever vaccine responses in identical twins.

The sample comprised memory (CD45RO+) T cells sorted from blood. The origin of the receptors is a woman aged 18 to 35 in good health. Each CDR3 is given with its conserved first and last residue. Fields, in order: CDR3 length, J gene, V gene, CDR3 protein.

CDR3 length: 17
J gene: TRBJ2-5
V gene: TRBV4-2
CDR3 protein: CASSHVTSGGAGETQYF

CDR3 length: 13
J gene: TRBJ2-1
V gene: TRBV12-3/TRBV12-4
CDR3 protein: CASRDGLHNEQFF

CDR3 length: 15
J gene: TRBJ2-1
V gene: TRBV20-1
CDR3 protein: CSARDGQTSYNEQFF

CDR3 length: 14
J gene: TRBJ2-5
V gene: TRBV28
CDR3 protein: CASSLAQGTGTQYF

CDR3 length: 17
J gene: TRBJ2-3
V gene: TRBV6-1
CDR3 protein: CASSEALAGVPLDTQYF

CDR3 length: 13
J gene: TRBJ2-1
V gene: TRBV7-2
CDR3 protein: CASSLTGLDEQFF

CDR3 length: 14
J gene: TRBJ2-1
V gene: TRBV6-2/TRBV6-3
CDR3 protein: CASRDPGLHNEQFF

CDR3 length: 18
J gene: TRBJ2-2
V gene: TRBV4-3
CDR3 protein: CASSQAPPSGRRTGELFF

CDR3 length: 12
J gene: TRBJ2-7
V gene: TRBV28
CDR3 protein: CASSGLPLEQYF

CDR3 length: 13
J gene: TRBJ1-1
V gene: TRBV6-1
CDR3 protein: CASSVDRVTEAFF

CDR3 length: 14
J gene: TRBJ2-1
V gene: TRBV5-1
CDR3 protein: CASSPRTSRNEQFF

CDR3 length: 15
J gene: TRBJ1-5
V gene: TRBV28
CDR3 protein: CASSPGTGVGQPQHF

CDR3 length: 15
J gene: TRBJ1-6
V gene: TRBV11-1
CDR3 protein: CASSLATGGNSPLHF

CDR3 length: 15
J gene: TRBJ2-5
V gene: TRBV5-8
CDR3 protein: CASSFVRGNQETQYF

CDR3 length: 16
J gene: TRBJ2-2
V gene: TRBV10-3
CDR3 protein: CAISRLAGSNTGELFF

CDR3 length: 13
J gene: TRBJ1-1
V gene: TRBV2
CDR3 protein: CASSAGANTEAFF

CDR3 length: 14
J gene: TRBJ2-4
V gene: TRBV7-2
CDR3 protein: CASSSGLDRDIQYF

CDR3 length: 12
J gene: TRBJ2-3
V gene: TRBV7-3
CDR3 protein: CASRGIDGTQYF

CDR3 length: 15
J gene: TRBJ2-1
V gene: TRBV27
CDR3 protein: CASSSGYGTSNEQFF

CDR3 length: 15
J gene: TRBJ2-1
V gene: TRBV7-2
CDR3 protein: CASSQRQGRSNEQFF

CDR3 length: 15
J gene: TRBJ2-3
V gene: TRBV12-3/TRBV12-4
CDR3 protein: CASSFGQGRRDTQYF

CDR3 length: 18
J gene: TRBJ1-1
V gene: TRBV10-3
CDR3 protein: CAISESLGQGSMNTEAFF

CDR3 length: 19
J gene: TRBJ1-1
V gene: TRBV13
CDR3 protein: CASSLVRGPSLEVNTEAFF

CDR3 length: 15
J gene: TRBJ2-5
V gene: TRBV7-2
CDR3 protein: CASSPGTGRIETQYF

CDR3 length: 13
J gene: TRBJ2-4
V gene: TRBV14
CDR3 protein: CASSIRSEGIQYF

CDR3 length: 14
J gene: TRBJ1-1
V gene: TRBV7-3
CDR3 protein: CASSPTGSYTEAFF

CDR3 length: 16
J gene: TRBJ2-2
V gene: TRBV11-2
CDR3 protein: CASSLVEQLNTGELFF

CDR3 length: 13
J gene: TRBJ2-3
V gene: TRBV10-2
CDR3 protein: CASSLPSVDTQYF

CDR3 length: 17
J gene: TRBJ2-1
V gene: TRBV4-1
CDR3 protein: CASSQDIAGGFFSEQFF

CDR3 length: 13
J gene: TRBJ1-1
V gene: TRBV20-1
CDR3 protein: CSANRESNTEAFF

CDR3 length: 13
J gene: TRBJ2-1
V gene: TRBV20-1
CDR3 protein: CSAVPGGLNEQFF

CDR3 length: 15
J gene: TRBJ2-7
V gene: TRBV7-6
CDR3 protein: CASSLGGSSSYEQYF

CDR3 length: 15
J gene: TRBJ2-2
V gene: TRBV24-1
CDR3 protein: CATSDSGIDAGELFF

CDR3 length: 15
J gene: TRBJ2-1
V gene: TRBV12-3/TRBV12-4
CDR3 protein: CASSLPTGFDNEQFF

CDR3 length: 12
J gene: TRBJ1-1
V gene: TRBV28
CDR3 protein: CASRFLNTEAFF

CDR3 length: 15
J gene: TRBJ2-5
V gene: TRBV11-2
CDR3 protein: CASSFNRDRGETQYF

CDR3 length: 13
J gene: TRBJ2-5
V gene: TRBV29-1
CDR3 protein: CSVDSGSQETQYF

CDR3 length: 15
J gene: TRBJ2-7
V gene: TRBV6-2/TRBV6-3
CDR3 protein: CASSRPGLAAVEQYF

CDR3 length: 12
J gene: TRBJ2-1
V gene: TRBV10-3
CDR3 protein: CAISSSGNEQFF

CDR3 length: 13
J gene: TRBJ2-2
V gene: TRBV28
CDR3 protein: CASWDSDTGELFF

CDR3 length: 15
J gene: TRBJ2-7
V gene: TRBV4-3
CDR3 protein: CASSQDPGAGYEQYF

CDR3 length: 15
J gene: TRBJ2-4
V gene: TRBV6-5
CDR3 protein: CASSYSPGRPNIQYF

CDR3 length: 14
J gene: TRBJ1-2
V gene: TRBV5-6
CDR3 protein: CASSNYRVNYGYTF

CDR3 length: 13
J gene: TRBJ2-5
V gene: TRBV29-1
CDR3 protein: CSVVSGGGETQYF

CDR3 length: 16
J gene: TRBJ2-5
V gene: TRBV6-1
CDR3 protein: CASRLRASGQKETQYF

CDR3 length: 14
J gene: TRBJ2-7
V gene: TRBV7-3
CDR3 protein: CASSSDGAGDEQYF

CDR3 length: 15
J gene: TRBJ2-1
V gene: TRBV6-2/TRBV6-3
CDR3 protein: CASSPHRDRYNEQFF

CDR3 length: 12
J gene: TRBJ2-5
V gene: TRBV28
CDR3 protein: CASSSGIKTQYF

CDR3 length: 14
J gene: TRBJ1-1
V gene: TRBV7-2
CDR3 protein: CASSLELRNTEAFF